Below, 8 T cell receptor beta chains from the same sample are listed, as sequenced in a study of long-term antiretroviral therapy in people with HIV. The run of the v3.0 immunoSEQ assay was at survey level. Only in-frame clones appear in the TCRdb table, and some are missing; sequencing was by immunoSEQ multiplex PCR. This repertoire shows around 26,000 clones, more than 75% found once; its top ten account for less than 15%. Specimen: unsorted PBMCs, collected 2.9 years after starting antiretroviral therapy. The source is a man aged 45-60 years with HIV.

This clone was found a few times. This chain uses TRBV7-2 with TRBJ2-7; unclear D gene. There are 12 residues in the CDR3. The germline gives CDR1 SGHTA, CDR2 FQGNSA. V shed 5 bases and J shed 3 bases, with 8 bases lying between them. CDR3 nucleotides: TGTGCCAGCAGCATCCTCGTCTACGAGCAGTACTTC. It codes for CASSILVYEQYF.

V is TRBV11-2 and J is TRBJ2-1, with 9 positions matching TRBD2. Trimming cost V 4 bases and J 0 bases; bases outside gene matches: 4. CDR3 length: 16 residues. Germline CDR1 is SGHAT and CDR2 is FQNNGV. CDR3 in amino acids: CASSSLAGSSYNEQFF. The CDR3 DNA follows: TGTGCCAGCAGCTCTCTAGCGGGGTCCTCCTACAATGAGCAGTTCTTC.

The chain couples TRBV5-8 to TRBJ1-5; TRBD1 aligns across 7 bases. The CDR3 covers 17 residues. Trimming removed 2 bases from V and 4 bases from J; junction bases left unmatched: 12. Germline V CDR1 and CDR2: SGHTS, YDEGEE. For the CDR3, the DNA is TGTGCCAGCAGCTTAGTACAGGGGAACTATAGGAATCAGCCCCAGCATTTT. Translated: CASSLVQGNYRNQPQHF.

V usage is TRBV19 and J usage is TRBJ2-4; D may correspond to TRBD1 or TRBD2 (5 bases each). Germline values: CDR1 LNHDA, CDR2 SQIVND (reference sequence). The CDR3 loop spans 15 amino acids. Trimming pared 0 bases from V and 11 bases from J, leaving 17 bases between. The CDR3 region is CASSIESSGPRFQYF. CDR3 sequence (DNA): TGTGCCAGTAGTATAGAGTCGTCGGGACCCCGTTTTCAGTACTTC. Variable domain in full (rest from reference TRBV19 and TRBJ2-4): DGGITQSPKYLFRKEGQNVTLSCEQNLNHDAMYWYRQDPGQGLRLIYYSQIVNDFQKGDIAEGYSVSREKKESFPLTVTSAQKNPTAFYLCASSIESSGPRFQYFGAGTRLSVL.

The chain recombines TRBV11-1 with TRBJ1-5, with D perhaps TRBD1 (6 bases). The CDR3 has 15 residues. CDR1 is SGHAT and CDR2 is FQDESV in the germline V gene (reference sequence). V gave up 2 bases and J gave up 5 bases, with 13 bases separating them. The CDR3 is CASSLSGAGDQPQHF. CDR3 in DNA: TGTGCCAGCAGCTTATCTGGGGCAGGGGATCAGCCCCAGCATTTT.

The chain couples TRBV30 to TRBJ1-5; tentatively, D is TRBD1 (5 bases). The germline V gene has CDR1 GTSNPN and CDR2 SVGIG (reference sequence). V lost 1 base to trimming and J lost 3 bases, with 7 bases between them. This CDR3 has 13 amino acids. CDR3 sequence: CAWSDRPNQPQHF. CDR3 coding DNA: TGTGCCTGGAGTGACAGGCCCAATCAGCCCCAGCATTTT.

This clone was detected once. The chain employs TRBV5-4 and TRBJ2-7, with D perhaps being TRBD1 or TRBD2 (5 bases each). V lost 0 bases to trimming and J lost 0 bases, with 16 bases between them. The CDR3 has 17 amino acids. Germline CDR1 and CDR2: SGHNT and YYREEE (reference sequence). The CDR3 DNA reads TGTGCCAGCAGCTTGGGGGATGCGGGCAGGGACTCCTACGAGCAGTACTTC. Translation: CASSLGDAGRDSYEQYF.

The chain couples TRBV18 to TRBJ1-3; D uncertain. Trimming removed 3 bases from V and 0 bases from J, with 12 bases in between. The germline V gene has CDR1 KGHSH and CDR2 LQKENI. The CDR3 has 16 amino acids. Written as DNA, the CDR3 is TGTGCCAGCTCACCCTCAGCAAAGACCTCTGGAAACACCATATATTTT. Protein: CASSPSAKTSGNTIYF.